The sequence of this TCR beta chain was determined in a study of cytomegalovirus exposure and HLA in healthy donors. Study as a whole: An early release of data contained around 80 million unique TCRs, which came from HLA-typed donors.

Primers: 60 Vbeta forward and 13 Jbeta reverse. Data came from immunoSEQ multiplex PCR; TCRdb stores just in-frame clones and leaves some out. The sample includes roughly 100,000 clones, over 75% of them seen just once. Findings and caveats of the study: CMV serostatus stood as the only immune exposure information on hand. TCR beta V- and J-gene trimming, according to a later analysis, was linked to a missense DCLRE1C variant. V segments that were indistinguishable, TRBV6-2 and TRBV6-3 among them, were omitted from analysis.

This CDR3 has 15 amino acids. V lost 2 bases to trimming and J lost 7 bases, with 17 bases between them. The germline gives CDR1 LGHNT, CDR2 FRNRAP. Notes on this clone: Its antigen is not identified.

The chain employs TRBV12-5 and TRBJ2-5, with D perhaps TRBD1 (5 bases). The receptor's source is a woman aged 40-49 years in good health and CMV-seropositive. Material for sequencing was PBMCs. The CDR3 sequence is CASGLNPGLRGTQYF. CDR3 sequence (DNA): TGTGCTAGTGGTTTGAACCCAGGGCTTAGAGGGACCCAGTACTTC.